These 20 T cell receptor beta chains were sequenced from one sample in a study of cytomegalovirus exposure and HLA in healthy donors. 13 Jbeta primers and 60 Vbeta primers were used for the PCR. Clones were sequenced by immunoSEQ multiplex PCR, and TCRdb holds only the in-frame ones, with some missing. In the table there are 170,000 or so clones, around 82% of which are singletons. Sequenced: PBMCs. These receptors all stem from a woman in her forties or fifties in good health and CMV-seropositive.

V usage is TRBV6-5 and J usage is TRBJ1-5, with D tentatively TRBD1 (6 bases). The CDR3 sequence is 14 residues long. V dropped 11 bases and J dropped 0 bases, with 14 bases sitting between them. CDR1 and CDR2 (germline): MNHEY, SVGAGI. CDR3 nucleotide sequence: TGTGCCGGAGGACAGCAGAATAGCAATCAGCCCCAGCATTTT. Its protein product is CAGGQQNSNQPQHF.

This clone was recorded once. The chain links TRBV11-2 to TRBJ1-2; 9 positions agree with TRBD1. The CDR3 runs 15 residues. Germline V gene lookup returns CDR1 SGHAT and CDR2 FQNNGV. The V segment lost 1 base and the J segment 8 bases; nucleotides outside the gene matches: 8. Here the CDR3 DNA reads TGTGCCAGCAGCTTAGGAGCAACAGGGGGCCTGGGCTACACCTTC. This gives the protein CASSLGATGGLGYTF.

This clone is a singleton in its sample. The chain links TRBV2 to TRBJ1-4; a possible D gene is TRBD1 (5 bases). Germline V gives CDR1 SNHLY, CDR2 FYNNEI. V lost 4 bases and J 5 bases, leaving 11 bases between the germline ends. This CDR3 contains 14 residues. The CDR3 DNA reads as TGTGCCAGCAGTGGCAGGGTGGAGAATGAAAAACTGTTTTTT. Residues: CASSGRVENEKLFF.

The chain recombines TRBV13 with TRBJ2-3, with TRBD2 identical over 12 bases. CDR1 and CDR2 (germline): PRHDT, FYEKMQ (reference sequence). V lost 2 bases and J lost 6; bases outside the gene matches: 3. The CDR3 spans 15 residues. CDR3 protein: CASSLPSGGADTQYF. The CDR3 coding sequence is TGTGCCAGCAGCTTACCTAGCGGGGGGGCGGATACGCAGTATTTT.

The sample holds one count of this clone. The chain is built from TRBV9 and TRBJ2-3; D possibly corresponds to TRBD2 (6 bases). V shed 3 bases and J shed 4 bases, with 9 bases lying between them. Germline V lookup: CDR1 SGDLS, CDR2 YYNGEE. The CDR3 contains 13 residues. The CDR3 DNA sequence: TGTGCCAGCAGCGCCGGGAGCCCAGATACGCAGTATTTT. As protein: CASSAGSPDTQYF. The variable domain in full, completed from reference TRBV9 and TRBJ2-3, reads DSGVTQTPKHLITATGQRVTLRCSPRSGDLSVYWYQQSLDQGLQFLIQYYNGEERAKGNILERFSAQQFPDLHSELNLSSLELGDSALYFCASSAGSPDTQYFGPGTRLTVL.

This clone was counted a single time. One junction end does not reproduce the germline sequence, and a read error may be involved. The same CDR3 also results from other DNA sequences found in this sample. The J gene is TRBJ1-2, the V gene TRBV2, with 7 positions matching TRBD1. The CDR3 runs 14 residues. Germline lookup yields CDR1 SNHLY and CDR2 FYNNEI. This chain's CDR3 is CASSAQGLTYGYTF. CDR3 DNA sequence: TGTGCCAGCAGTGCACAGGGGCTGACGTATGGCTACACTTTC. Drawing the rest from reference TRBV2 and TRBJ1-2, the complete variable domain is EPEVTQTPSHQVTQMGQEVILRCVPISNHLYFYWYRQILGQKVEFLVSFYNNEISEKSEIFDDQFSVERPDGSNFTLKIRSTKLEDSAMYFCASSAQGLTYGYTFGSGTRLTVV.

As for this clone: The sample has other DNA sequences that encode this CDR3 too. The V and J genes are TRBV5-1 and TRBJ2-5; TRBD1 matches at 8 bases. The V gene's germline CDR1 is SGHRS and CDR2 YFSETQ. V trimming: 0 bases; J trimming: 5 bases; junction bases outside the gene matches: 3. The CDR3 is 14 residues long. The chain's CDR3 is CASSLGQGRETQYF. In DNA, the CDR3 is TGCGCCAGCAGCTTGGGACAGGGGAGGGAGACCCAGTACTTC.

The chain has TRBV7-9 and TRBJ2-2; 10 nucleotides agree with TRBD1. The CDR3 is 14 residues long. Trimming removed 6 bases from V and 5 bases from J; junction bases left unmatched: 3. CDR1 and CDR2 from the germline V gene are SEHNR and FQNEAQ (reference sequence). The CDR3 nucleotides read TGTGCCAGCAGGGGGGGACAGGGGACCGGGGAGCTGTTTTTT. Translated, it gives CASRGGQGTGELFF.

The J gene is TRBJ1-5, the V gene TRBV2; 8 nucleotides match TRBD1. The CDR3 is 15 amino acids. Germline CDR1 reads SNHLY; CDR2 reads FYNNEI. The junction had 8 bases not matched to a gene; V was cut back by 6 bases and J by 4 bases. The CDR3 protein is CASRERTGMNQPQHF. CDR3 in DNA: TGTGCCAGCAGAGAAAGGACAGGGATGAATCAGCCCCAGCATTTT.

The chain couples TRBV9 to TRBJ1-1; 7 nucleotides match TRBD1. The CDR3 is 15 amino acids. Germline V gene sequence: CDR1 SGDLS, CDR2 YYNGEE. V dropped 4 bases and J dropped 1; count of bases not matched to a gene: 7. The CDR3 protein is CASSLAGTANTEAFF. CDR3 nucleotides: TGTGCCAGCAGCCTCGCAGGGACAGCGAACACTGAAGCTTTCTTT.

This clone appeared once. This rearrangement joins TRBV18 to TRBJ2-1; tentatively, D is TRBD1 (6 bases). This CDR3 has 14 amino acids. The V end lost 3 bases, the J end lost 5 bases, and 11 bases lay between the germline ends. Germline V gives CDR1 KGHSH, CDR2 LQKENI. The CDR3 here is CASSPATGNNEQFF. The CDR3 DNA is TGTGCCAGCTCACCGGCTACAGGGAACAATGAGCAGTTCTTC.

This clone was seen a handful of times. V is TRBV9 and J is TRBJ1-2; D gene ambiguous. The germline V and J ends were trimmed by 0 bases and 2 bases, with 5 bases remaining between them. From germline, CDR1 is SGDLS and CDR2 YYNGEE. The CDR3 runs 13 residues. In DNA, the CDR3 is TGTGCCAGCAGCGTAGAGGAGAACTATGGCTACACCTTC. Protein sequence: CASSVEENYGYTF.

A single count supports this clone. The chain recombines TRBV7-8 with TRBJ1-1; D remains unclear. Germline CDR1 SGHVS, CDR2 FQNEAQ. V lost 3 bases and J 11 bases, leaving 16 bases between the germline ends. This CDR3 spans 13 amino acids. The CDR3 reads CASSFNSRPPAFF. The CDR3 DNA follows: TGTGCCAGCAGCTTTAATTCGCGCCCCCCGGCTTTCTTT.

About this clone: One end of the junction varies from germline; a read error may be responsible. The CDR3 sequence is CASSLDGEKLFF. CDR3 DNA: TGTGCCAGCAGTTTGGACGGGGAAAAACTGTTTTTT. The chain is built from TRBV5-8 and TRBJ1-4; D unresolved. CDR1 and CDR2 (germline): SGHTS, YDEGEE. This CDR3 has 12 amino acids. The full variable domain, completed using reference TRBV5-8 and TRBJ1-4, is EAGVTQSPTHLIKTRGQQATLRCSPISGHTSVYWYQQALGLGLQFLLWYDEGEERNRGNFPPRFSGRQFPNYSSELNVNALELEDSALYLCASSLDGEKLFFGSGTQLSVL.

This clone came up a few times. One end of the junction does not line up with germline, which may come from a read error. The V call is TRBV7-9, the J call TRBJ1-2; D is unclear. CDR1 and CDR2 (germline): SEHNR, FQNEAQ (reference sequence). The CDR3 has 16 amino acids. CDR3 region: CSSNSIEDRSSYGYTF. The DNA for the CDR3 is TGTTCCAGCAACTCTATCGAGGATCGTTCCTCCTATGGCTACACCTTC. The whole variable domain, filled in from reference TRBV7-9 and TRBJ1-2, reads DTGVSQNPRHKITKRGQNVTFRCDPISEHNRLYWYRQTLGQGPEFLTYFQNEAQLEKSRLLSDRFSAERPKGSFSTLEIQRTEQGDSAMYLCSSNSIEDRSSYGYTFGSGTRLTVV.

This chain links TRBV6-6 with TRBJ1-1; the D gene is possibly TRBD1 (5 bases). This CDR3 has 12 amino acids. Germline CDR1 and CDR2: MNHNY and SVGAGI (reference sequence). Deletions cut 2 bases from V and 7 bases from J, with 8 bases between. The CDR3 protein is CASSYRQGEAFF. The DNA of the CDR3 is TGTGCCAGCAGTTACCGGCAGGGTGAAGCTTTCTTT.

The chain uses TRBV4-2 and TRBJ2-1; TRBD1 might be the D (6 bases). The V and J ends lost 1 base and 4 bases respectively, with 11 bases between them. The CDR3 consists of 15 residues. Germline V CDR1 and CDR2: LGHNA, YNFKEQ. In nucleotides, the CDR3 is TGTGCCAGCAGCCAAGCTCACGGACAGTACAATGAGCAGTTCTTC. This codes for CASSQAHGQYNEQFF.

CDR3 DNA: TGCGCCAGCAGCCAAACGACGGGTCCTGGCGAGCAGTACTTC. It translates to CASSQTTGPGEQYF. J is TRBJ2-7 and V is TRBV5-1; D is uncertain. CDR3 length: 14 amino acids. Per germline, CDR1 SGHRS and CDR2 YFSETQ. Trimming took 4 bases from V and 6 from J, leaving 17 bases between them.

The V gene is TRBV5-1, the J gene TRBJ2-5; no reliable D call. Germline loops: CDR1 SGHRS, CDR2 YFSETQ. Trimming removed 0 bases from V and 5 bases from J, with 8 bases in between. There are 13 residues in the CDR3. DNA for the CDR3: TGCGCCAGCAGCTTGGCCGATGCGGAGACCCAGTACTTC. It specifies CASSLADAETQYF.

This clone was detected only a few times. The chain employs TRBV18 and TRBJ1-6; perhaps TRBD1 as D (5 bases). CDR3 length equals 14 residues. Between the trimmed V and J ends, which lost 3 bases and 8 bases, there was a span of 11 bases. CDR1 and CDR2 (germline): KGHSH, LQKENI. The CDR3 DNA reads TGTGCCAGCTCACCTATCGACAGTTATTCACCCCTCCACTTT. It specifies CASSPIDSYSPLHF. Filled out from reference TRBV18 and TRBJ1-6, the complete variable domain reads NAGVMQNPRHLVRRRGQEARLRCSPMKGHSHVYWYRQLPEEGLKFMVYLQKENIIDESGMPKERFSAEFPKEGPSILRIQQVVRGDSAAYFCASSPIDSYSPLHFGNGTRLTVT.